The rows below give T cell receptor beta chains drawn from one sample of a study of cytomegalovirus exposure and HLA in healthy donors. The repertoire was sequenced with immunoSEQ multiplex PCR; TCRdb's copy has only in-frame clones and lacks some. The sample yields roughly 150,000 clones, about 79% seen once. The sequenced material came from PBMCs. The receptor source for this set is a male donor in good health and CMV-seronegative. Both conserved end residues are part of each CDR3. The order of the fields is clone size, D gene, V gene, J gene, CDR3 DNA, CDR3 protein. A D gene is named only where the DNA matches it firmly. Clone size, where shown, is once, few, many, or a class for clones that have expanded.

size: .; D: .; V: TRBV4-2; J: TRBJ2-1; DNA: TGTGCCAGCAGCCAAGATAGGGGGGGCTACAATGAGCAGTTCTTC; CDR3: CASSQDRGGYNEQFF
size: few; D: TRBD2; V: TRBV5-1; J: TRBJ2-5; DNA: TGCGCCAGCAGTCCTAGCGGGGAGGGGGAGACCCAGTACTTC; CDR3: CASSPSGEGETQYF
size: .; D: .; V: TRBV7-2; J: TRBJ1-2; DNA: TGTGCCAGCAGCCCGCGTCCTGTGGGAGTTTCCGGCTACACCTTC; CDR3: CASSPRPVGVSGYTF
size: .; D: .; V: TRBV9; J: TRBJ2-3; DNA: TGTGCCAGCAGCGTAGATCCAGGGTCGGATACGCAGTATTTT; CDR3: CASSVDPGSDTQYF
size: once; D: .; V: TRBV5-4; J: TRBJ2-1; DNA: TGTGCCAGCAGCTCACTCCTCGGTTCATACAATGAGCAGTTCTTC; CDR3: CASSSLLGSYNEQFF
size: .; D: .; V: TRBV29-1; J: TRBJ1-2; DNA: TGCAGCGCCCAACTGGACAGTATTGTGGGCTATGGCTACACCTTC; CDR3: CSAQLDSIVGYGYTF
size: .; D: TRBD1; V: TRBV29-1; J: TRBJ2-7; DNA: TGCAGCGTCGAAGGGACAGGGGGTCCCAACTACGAGCAGTACTTC; CDR3: CSVEGTGGPNYEQYF
size: .; D: .; V: TRBV30; J: TRBJ2-1; DNA: TGTGCCTGGAGCTTAGACACCTACAATGAGCAGTTCTTC; CDR3: CAWSLDTYNEQFF
size: few; D: TRBD2; V: TRBV5-1; J: TRBJ2-1; DNA: TGCGCCAGCAGCTTGGAGGCAAGTAGCGGGAATGAGCAGTTCTTC; CDR3: CASSLEASSGNEQFF
size: .; D: .; V: TRBV29-1; J: TRBJ1-3; DNA: TGCAGCGCAGACCAGGGGCCTAACTCTGGAAACACCATATATTTT; CDR3: CSADQGPNSGNTIYF
size: .; D: .; V: TRBV6-1; J: TRBJ2-7; DNA: TGTGCCAGCAACACGGGGAAAATTCCTTACGAGCAGTACTTC; CDR3: CASNTGKIPYEQYF
size: few; D: TRBD1; V: TRBV6-5; J: TRBJ1-1; DNA: TGTGCCAGCAGTTACAGGGACAGGCGGACTGAAGCTTTCTTT; CDR3: CASSYRDRRTEAFF
size: .; D: .; V: TRBV5-1; J: TRBJ2-7; DNA: TGCGCCAGCAGCTTAGGGACTCTAGCCTACGAGCAGTACTTC; CDR3: CASSLGTLAYEQYF
size: .; D: .; V: TRBV27; J: TRBJ2-7; DNA: TGTGCCAGCAGTTTAAGGACTTCCTACGAGCAGTACTTC; CDR3: CASSLRTSYEQYF
size: .; D: TRBD2; V: TRBV5-1; J: TRBJ2-5; DNA: TGCGCCAGCAGCTTCGGGACTAGCGGTGAAGAGACCCAGTACTTC; CDR3: CASSFGTSGEETQYF
size: .; D: TRBD2; V: TRBV11-2; J: TRBJ2-2; DNA: TGTGCCAGCAGCTCTTGGCGGGAGGGTGGCGGGGAGCTGTTTTTT; CDR3: CASSSWREGGGELFF
size: .; D: .; V: TRBV28; J: TRBJ2-5; DNA: TGTGCCAGCAGTTCCGGGAGCAAAGAGACCCAGTACTTC; CDR3: CASSSGSKETQYF
size: .; D: .; V: TRBV10-2; J: TRBJ1-5; DNA: TGCGCCAGCAGAAGCGGGATTGGCAAATATAGCAATCAGCCCCAGCATTTT; CDR3: CASRSGIGKYSNQPQHF
size: .; D: TRBD2; V: TRBV7-2; J: TRBJ2-1; DNA: TGTGCCAGCAGCTTAGTGGAGGCTAGCGGGAGGCAGTTCTTC; CDR3: CASSLVEASGRQFF
size: .; D: TRBD1; V: TRBV28; J: TRBJ1-1; DNA: TGTGCCAGCACTAACCACAGGGGTGGGGGCACTGAAGCTTTCTTT; CDR3: CASTNHRGGGTEAFF
size: few; D: TRBD1; V: TRBV29-1; J: TRBJ2-3; DNA: TGCAGCGTTGTCGGGACAGCCAGCACAGATACGCAGTATTTT; CDR3: CSVVGTASTDTQYF
size: .; D: .; V: TRBV10-3; J: TRBJ2-1; DNA: TGTGCCATCGGAGCGGTATCCAATGAGCAGTTCTTC; CDR3: CAIGAVSNEQFF
size: .; D: .; V: TRBV6-5; J: TRBJ1-2; DNA: TGTGCCAGCAGTTACAGGGGCATTGGCTATGGCTACACCTTC; CDR3: CASSYRGIGYGYTF
size: .; D: TRBD2; V: TRBV4-3; J: TRBJ2-1; DNA: TGCGCCAGCAGCCAAGAAGTAGCGGGAGTAAGCAGTGAAAATGAGCAGTTCTTC; CDR3: CASSQEVAGVSSENEQFF
size: .; D: .; V: TRBV4-3; J: TRBJ1-2; DNA: TGCGCCAGCAGTAGATATCGGACGGAGCCTACGGCGGGCTATGGCTACACCTTC; CDR3: CASSRYRTEPTAGYGYTF
size: .; D: .; V: TRBV11-2; J: TRBJ2-2; DNA: TGTGCCAGCAGCCCTAGGGCTGGGAGAGAATTCGGCACCGGGGAGCTGTTTTTT; CDR3: CASSPRAGREFGTGELFF
size: once; D: .; V: TRBV15; J: TRBJ1-1; DNA: TGTGCCACCAGCAGAGGAGGTTCGGCGCTGGCTTTCTTT; CDR3: CATSRGGSALAFF
size: .; D: TRBD2; V: TRBV10-1; J: TRBJ2-5; DNA: TGCGCCAGCTTTAGCGGGAGGGAGACCCAGTACTTC; CDR3: CASFSGRETQYF
size: few; D: .; V: TRBV7-9; J: TRBJ2-1; DNA: TGTGCCAGCAGCCCCCCCGGTAATGAGCAGTTCTTC; CDR3: CASSPPGNEQFF
size: .; D: TRBD2; V: TRBV5-6; J: TRBJ2-1; DNA: TGTGCCAGCAGCGAACTAGCGGGAGAACGGGGGCAGTTCTTC; CDR3: CASSELAGERGQFF
size: .; D: TRBD2; V: TRBV2; J: TRBJ2-7; DNA: TGTGCCAGCAGTGCACCGGGACTAGCATTAAACGAGCAGTACTTC; CDR3: CASSAPGLALNEQYF
size: .; D: TRBD1; V: TRBV6-5; J: TRBJ2-3; DNA: TGTGCCAGCAGTTACTCAGGGACAGGCCCAGATACGCAGTATTTT; CDR3: CASSYSGTGPDTQYF
size: .; D: TRBD2; V: TRBV5-4; J: TRBJ2-2; DNA: TGTGCCAGCCGCAGACTAGCGGGAGGTCGGTCCGGGGAGCTGTTTTTT; CDR3: CASRRLAGGRSGELFF
size: .; D: .; V: TRBV6-5; J: TRBJ2-7; DNA: TGTGCCAGCACCGACACCAAACCCTACGAGCAGTACTTC; CDR3: CASTDTKPYEQYF
size: .; D: TRBD2; V: TRBV7-2; J: TRBJ2-2; DNA: TGTGCCAGCAGCCTATATGGACTAGCGGGAGGAATGAACACCGGGGAGCTGTTTTTT; CDR3: CASSLYGLAGGMNTGELFF
size: .; D: .; V: TRBV27; J: TRBJ1-1; DNA: TGTGCCAGCAGTTTATCCGGTGACACTGAAGCTTTCTTT; CDR3: CASSLSGDTEAFF
size: .; D: TRBD2; V: TRBV27; J: TRBJ2-1; DNA: TGTGCCAGCAGCATCAGCGGGGGCTCCTACAATGAGCAGTTCTTC; CDR3: CASSISGGSYNEQFF
size: .; D: .; V: TRBV7-9; J: TRBJ2-7; DNA: TGTGCCAGCAGCCTGAGTGCCGAGCAGTACTTC; CDR3: CASSLSAEQYF
size: .; D: TRBD2; V: TRBV2; J: TRBJ2-4; DNA: TGTGCCAGCAGTGCTGTCGGGGGGGAAAACATTCAGTACTTC; CDR3: CASSAVGGENIQYF
size: once; D: .; V: TRBV5-1; J: TRBJ1-4; DNA: TGCGCCAGCAGCTTCCAACTACAGGGTCGGGATGAAAAACTGTTTTTT; CDR3: CASSFQLQGRDEKLFF
size: .; D: TRBD1; V: TRBV27; J: TRBJ2-3; DNA: TGTGCCAGCAGCCCTATCCCGGGACAGGGGGCAGATACGCAGTATTTT; CDR3: CASSPIPGQGADTQYF
size: .; D: .; V: TRBV2; J: TRBJ1-2; DNA: TGTGCCAGCAGTGAAACCCCTACGGGCTACACCTTC; CDR3: CASSETPTGYTF
size: .; D: .; V: TRBV5-4; J: TRBJ1-3; DNA: TGTGCCAGCAGCTCGGGACTGAGAAACACCATATATTTT; CDR3: CASSSGLRNTIYF
size: .; D: TRBD1; V: TRBV6-5; J: TRBJ1-4; DNA: TGTGCCAGCAGTATGGGACAGAATAATGAAAAACTGTTTTTT; CDR3: CASSMGQNNEKLFF
size: .; D: TRBD1; V: TRBV27; J: TRBJ2-7; DNA: TGTGCCAGCAGTTCAGGGACAGGGGACTACGAGCAGTACTTC; CDR3: CASSSGTGDYEQYF
size: .; D: TRBD1; V: TRBV5-6; J: TRBJ2-7; DNA: TGTGCCAGCAGCTCGGCCGGGACAGGAGGATACGAGCAGTACTTC; CDR3: CASSSAGTGGYEQYF
size: .; D: TRBD2; V: TRBV10-2; J: TRBJ2-1; DNA: TGCGCCAGCCTTAATTCCGGGACTAGCGGGAGGACCACCTACAATGAGCAGTTCTTC; CDR3: CASLNSGTSGRTTYNEQFF
size: .; D: .; V: TRBV6-1; J: TRBJ1-6; DNA: TGTGCCAGCAGTGAAGCGGCCCTCCTAGCCTGGGGTAATTCACCCCTCCACTTT; CDR3: CASSEAALLAWGNSPLHF
size: .; D: TRBD1; V: TRBV19; J: TRBJ2-5; DNA: TGTGCCAGTAGTAGTTCCCCCTGGGACAGGGGGCGGGAAGAGACCCAGTACTTC; CDR3: CASSSSPWDRGREETQYF
size: .; D: TRBD2; V: TRBV30; J: TRBJ2-1; DNA: TGTGCCTGGAGCTTTACTAGCGGGCGTTACAATGAGCAGTTCTTC; CDR3: CAWSFTSGRYNEQFF
size: .; D: .; V: TRBV28; J: TRBJ1-4; DNA: TGTGCCAGCAGTTTGCCCAGGGTTGAAAAACTGTTTTTT; CDR3: CASSLPRVEKLFF
size: .; D: .; V: TRBV9; J: TRBJ1-2; DNA: TGTGCCAGCAGCGGGAGCGGTCGGGGCTACACCTTC; CDR3: CASSGSGRGYTF